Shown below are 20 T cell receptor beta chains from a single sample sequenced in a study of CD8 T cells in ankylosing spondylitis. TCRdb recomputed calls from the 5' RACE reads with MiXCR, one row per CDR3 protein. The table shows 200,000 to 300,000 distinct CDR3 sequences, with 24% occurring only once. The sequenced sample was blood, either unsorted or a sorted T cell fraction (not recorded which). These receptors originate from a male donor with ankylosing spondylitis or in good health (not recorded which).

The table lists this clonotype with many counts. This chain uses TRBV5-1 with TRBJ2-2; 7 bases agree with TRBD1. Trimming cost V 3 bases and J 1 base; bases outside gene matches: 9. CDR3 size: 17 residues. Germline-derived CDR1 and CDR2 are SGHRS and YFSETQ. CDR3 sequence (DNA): TGCGCCAGCAGCTATAACGGCCGGACAGGGAACACCGGGGAGCTGTTTTTT. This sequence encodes CASSYNGRTGNTGELFF. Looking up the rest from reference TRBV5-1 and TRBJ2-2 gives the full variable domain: KAGVTQTPRYLIKTRGQQVTLSCSPISGHRSVSWYQQTPGQGLQFLFEYFSETQRNKGNFPGRFSGRQFSNSRSEMNVSTLELGDSALYLCASSYNGRTGNTGELFFGEGSRLTVL.

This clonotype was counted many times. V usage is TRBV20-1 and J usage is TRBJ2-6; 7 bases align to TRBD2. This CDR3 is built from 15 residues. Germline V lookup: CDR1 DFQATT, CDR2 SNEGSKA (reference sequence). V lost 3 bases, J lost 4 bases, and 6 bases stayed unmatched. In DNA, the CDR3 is TGCAGTGCTAGTTGGGGGGGTCCCGGGGCCAACGTCCTGACTTTC. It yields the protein CSASWGGPGANVLTF.

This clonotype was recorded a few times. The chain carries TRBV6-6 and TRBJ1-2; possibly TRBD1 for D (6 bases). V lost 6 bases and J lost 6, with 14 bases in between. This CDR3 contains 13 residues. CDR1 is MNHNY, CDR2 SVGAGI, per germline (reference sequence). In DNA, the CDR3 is TGTGCCAGCAGCCCTTGGGGGCCTCATGGCTACACCTTC. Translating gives CASSPWGPHGYTF.

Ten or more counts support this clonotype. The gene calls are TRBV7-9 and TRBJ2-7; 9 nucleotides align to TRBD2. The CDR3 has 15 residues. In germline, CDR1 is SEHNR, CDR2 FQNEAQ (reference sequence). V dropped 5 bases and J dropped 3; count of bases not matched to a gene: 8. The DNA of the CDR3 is TGTGCCAGCAGCCCCTCGTGGCGGGGGGGCTACGAGCAGTACTTC. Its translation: CASSPSWRGGYEQYF.

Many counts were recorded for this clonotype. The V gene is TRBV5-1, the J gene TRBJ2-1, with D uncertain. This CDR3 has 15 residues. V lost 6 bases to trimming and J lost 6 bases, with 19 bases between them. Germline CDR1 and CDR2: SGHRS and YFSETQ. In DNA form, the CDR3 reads TGCGCCAGCATCCTGTCCCCAAAGAGCCGCAATGAGCAGTTCTTC. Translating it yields CASILSPKSRNEQFF.

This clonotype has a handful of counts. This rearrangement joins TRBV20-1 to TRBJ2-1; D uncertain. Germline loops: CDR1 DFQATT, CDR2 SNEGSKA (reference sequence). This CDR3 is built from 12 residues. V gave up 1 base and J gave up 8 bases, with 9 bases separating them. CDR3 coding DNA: TGCAGTGCTAGAGTTGGGTGGGATGAGCAGTTCTTC. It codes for CSARVGWDEQFF.

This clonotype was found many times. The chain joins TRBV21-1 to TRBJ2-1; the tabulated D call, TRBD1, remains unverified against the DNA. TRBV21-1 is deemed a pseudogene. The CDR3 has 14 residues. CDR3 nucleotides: TGTGCCAGGTTAGCAGGACAGGTTTACAATGAGCAGTTCTTC. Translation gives CARLAGQVYNEQFF.

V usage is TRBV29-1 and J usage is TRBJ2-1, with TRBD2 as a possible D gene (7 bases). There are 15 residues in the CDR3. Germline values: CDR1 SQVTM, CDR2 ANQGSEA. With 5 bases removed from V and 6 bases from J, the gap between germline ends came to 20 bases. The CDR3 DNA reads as TGCAGCGTTCCGGGGGGAGGGGGGGCATCCAATGAGCAGTTCTTC. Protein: CSVPGGGGASNEQFF.

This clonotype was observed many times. The CDR3 coding sequence is TGTGCCAGCAGGGGTGGGAGGAACACTGAAGCTTTCTTT. This gives the protein CASRGGRNTEAFF. The V gene is TRBV6-1, the J gene TRBJ1-1; D not resolved. The CDR3 is 13 residues long. V lost 6 bases and J 1 base, leaving 9 bases between the germline ends. Germline V gene lookup returns CDR1 MNHNS and CDR2 SASEGT.

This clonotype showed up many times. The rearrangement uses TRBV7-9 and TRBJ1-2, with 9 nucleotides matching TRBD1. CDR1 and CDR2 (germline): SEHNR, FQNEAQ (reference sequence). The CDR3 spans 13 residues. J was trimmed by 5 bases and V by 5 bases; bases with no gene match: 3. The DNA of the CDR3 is TGTGCCAGCAGCCCCGGACAGGGGTATGGCTACACCTTC. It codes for CASSPGQGYGYTF. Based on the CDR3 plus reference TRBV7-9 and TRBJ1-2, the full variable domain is DTGVSQNPRHKITKRGQNVTFRCDPISEHNRLYWYRQTLGQGPEFLTYFQNEAQLEKSRLLSDRFSAERPKGSFSTLEIQRTEQGDSAMYLCASSPGQGYGYTFGSGTRLTVV.

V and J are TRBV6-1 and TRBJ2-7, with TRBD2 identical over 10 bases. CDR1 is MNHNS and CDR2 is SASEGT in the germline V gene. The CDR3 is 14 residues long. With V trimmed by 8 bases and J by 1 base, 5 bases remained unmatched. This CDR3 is CASSRAGGSYEQYF. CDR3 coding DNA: TGTGCCAGCTCTAGAGCGGGGGGGTCCTACGAGCAGTACTTC.

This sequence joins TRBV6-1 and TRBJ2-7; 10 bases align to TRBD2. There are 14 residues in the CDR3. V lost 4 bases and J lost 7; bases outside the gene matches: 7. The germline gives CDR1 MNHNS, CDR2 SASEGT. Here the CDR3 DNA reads TGTGCCAGCAGTGCTAGCGGGGGCCTTGGAGAGCAGTACTTC. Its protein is CASSASGGLGEQYF.

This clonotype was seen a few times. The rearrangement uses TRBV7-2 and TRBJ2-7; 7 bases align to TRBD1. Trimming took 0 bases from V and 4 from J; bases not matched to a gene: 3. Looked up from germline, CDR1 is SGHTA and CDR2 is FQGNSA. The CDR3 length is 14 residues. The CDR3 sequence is CASSLAGQNYEQYF. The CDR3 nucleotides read TGTGCCAGCAGCTTAGCGGGACAGAATTACGAGCAGTACTTC.

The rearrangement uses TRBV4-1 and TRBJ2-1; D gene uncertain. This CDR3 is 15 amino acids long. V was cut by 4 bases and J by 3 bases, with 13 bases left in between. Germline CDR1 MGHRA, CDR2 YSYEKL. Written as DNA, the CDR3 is TGCGCCAGCAGCCCCAACTCGAAAGGCTACAATGAGCAGTTCTTC. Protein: CASSPNSKGYNEQFF.

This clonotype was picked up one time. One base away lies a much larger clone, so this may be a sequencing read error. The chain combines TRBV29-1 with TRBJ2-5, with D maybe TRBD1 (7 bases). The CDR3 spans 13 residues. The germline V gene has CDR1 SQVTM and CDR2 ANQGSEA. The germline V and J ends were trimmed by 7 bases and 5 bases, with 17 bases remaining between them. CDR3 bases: TGCAGCGCCGGGACAGCGGGCTTCGAGACCCAGTACTTC. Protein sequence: CSAGTAGFETQYF.

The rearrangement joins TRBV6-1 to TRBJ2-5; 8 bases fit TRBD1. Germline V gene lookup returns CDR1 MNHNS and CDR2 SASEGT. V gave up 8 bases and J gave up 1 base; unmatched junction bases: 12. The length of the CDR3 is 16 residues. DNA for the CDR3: TGTGCCAGCGGGCGACAATTCAGGGGGCCCCAAGAGACCCAGTACTTC. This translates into CASGRQFRGPQETQYF.

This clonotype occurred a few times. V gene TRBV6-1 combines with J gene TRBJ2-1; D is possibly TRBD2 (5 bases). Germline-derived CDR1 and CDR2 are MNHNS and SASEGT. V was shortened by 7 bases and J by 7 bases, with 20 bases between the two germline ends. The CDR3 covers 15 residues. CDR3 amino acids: CASKRGMSQSNEQFF. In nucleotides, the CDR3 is TGTGCCAGCAAAAGAGGGATGTCGCAGTCTAATGAGCAGTTCTTC.

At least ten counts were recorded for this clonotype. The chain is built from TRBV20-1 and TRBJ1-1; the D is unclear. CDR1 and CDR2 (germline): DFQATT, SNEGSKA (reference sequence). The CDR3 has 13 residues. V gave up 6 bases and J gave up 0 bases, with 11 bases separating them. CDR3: CSARSTVNTEAFF. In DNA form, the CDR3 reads TGCAGTGCAAGATCCACAGTGAACACTGAAGCTTTCTTT.

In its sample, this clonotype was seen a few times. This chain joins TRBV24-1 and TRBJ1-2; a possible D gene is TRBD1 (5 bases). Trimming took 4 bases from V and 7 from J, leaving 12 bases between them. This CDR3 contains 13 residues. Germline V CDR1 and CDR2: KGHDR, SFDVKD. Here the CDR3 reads CATSDDDRGGYTF. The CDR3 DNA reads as TGTGCCACCAGTGACGATGACAGAGGTGGCTACACCTTC.

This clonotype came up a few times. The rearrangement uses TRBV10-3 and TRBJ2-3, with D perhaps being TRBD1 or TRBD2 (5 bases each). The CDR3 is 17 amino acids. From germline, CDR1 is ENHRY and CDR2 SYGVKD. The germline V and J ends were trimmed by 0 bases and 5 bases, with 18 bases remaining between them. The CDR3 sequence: CAISESGREIEGDTQYF. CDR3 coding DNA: TGTGCCATCAGTGAGTCCGGCAGGGAAATCGAGGGAGATACGCAGTATTTT.